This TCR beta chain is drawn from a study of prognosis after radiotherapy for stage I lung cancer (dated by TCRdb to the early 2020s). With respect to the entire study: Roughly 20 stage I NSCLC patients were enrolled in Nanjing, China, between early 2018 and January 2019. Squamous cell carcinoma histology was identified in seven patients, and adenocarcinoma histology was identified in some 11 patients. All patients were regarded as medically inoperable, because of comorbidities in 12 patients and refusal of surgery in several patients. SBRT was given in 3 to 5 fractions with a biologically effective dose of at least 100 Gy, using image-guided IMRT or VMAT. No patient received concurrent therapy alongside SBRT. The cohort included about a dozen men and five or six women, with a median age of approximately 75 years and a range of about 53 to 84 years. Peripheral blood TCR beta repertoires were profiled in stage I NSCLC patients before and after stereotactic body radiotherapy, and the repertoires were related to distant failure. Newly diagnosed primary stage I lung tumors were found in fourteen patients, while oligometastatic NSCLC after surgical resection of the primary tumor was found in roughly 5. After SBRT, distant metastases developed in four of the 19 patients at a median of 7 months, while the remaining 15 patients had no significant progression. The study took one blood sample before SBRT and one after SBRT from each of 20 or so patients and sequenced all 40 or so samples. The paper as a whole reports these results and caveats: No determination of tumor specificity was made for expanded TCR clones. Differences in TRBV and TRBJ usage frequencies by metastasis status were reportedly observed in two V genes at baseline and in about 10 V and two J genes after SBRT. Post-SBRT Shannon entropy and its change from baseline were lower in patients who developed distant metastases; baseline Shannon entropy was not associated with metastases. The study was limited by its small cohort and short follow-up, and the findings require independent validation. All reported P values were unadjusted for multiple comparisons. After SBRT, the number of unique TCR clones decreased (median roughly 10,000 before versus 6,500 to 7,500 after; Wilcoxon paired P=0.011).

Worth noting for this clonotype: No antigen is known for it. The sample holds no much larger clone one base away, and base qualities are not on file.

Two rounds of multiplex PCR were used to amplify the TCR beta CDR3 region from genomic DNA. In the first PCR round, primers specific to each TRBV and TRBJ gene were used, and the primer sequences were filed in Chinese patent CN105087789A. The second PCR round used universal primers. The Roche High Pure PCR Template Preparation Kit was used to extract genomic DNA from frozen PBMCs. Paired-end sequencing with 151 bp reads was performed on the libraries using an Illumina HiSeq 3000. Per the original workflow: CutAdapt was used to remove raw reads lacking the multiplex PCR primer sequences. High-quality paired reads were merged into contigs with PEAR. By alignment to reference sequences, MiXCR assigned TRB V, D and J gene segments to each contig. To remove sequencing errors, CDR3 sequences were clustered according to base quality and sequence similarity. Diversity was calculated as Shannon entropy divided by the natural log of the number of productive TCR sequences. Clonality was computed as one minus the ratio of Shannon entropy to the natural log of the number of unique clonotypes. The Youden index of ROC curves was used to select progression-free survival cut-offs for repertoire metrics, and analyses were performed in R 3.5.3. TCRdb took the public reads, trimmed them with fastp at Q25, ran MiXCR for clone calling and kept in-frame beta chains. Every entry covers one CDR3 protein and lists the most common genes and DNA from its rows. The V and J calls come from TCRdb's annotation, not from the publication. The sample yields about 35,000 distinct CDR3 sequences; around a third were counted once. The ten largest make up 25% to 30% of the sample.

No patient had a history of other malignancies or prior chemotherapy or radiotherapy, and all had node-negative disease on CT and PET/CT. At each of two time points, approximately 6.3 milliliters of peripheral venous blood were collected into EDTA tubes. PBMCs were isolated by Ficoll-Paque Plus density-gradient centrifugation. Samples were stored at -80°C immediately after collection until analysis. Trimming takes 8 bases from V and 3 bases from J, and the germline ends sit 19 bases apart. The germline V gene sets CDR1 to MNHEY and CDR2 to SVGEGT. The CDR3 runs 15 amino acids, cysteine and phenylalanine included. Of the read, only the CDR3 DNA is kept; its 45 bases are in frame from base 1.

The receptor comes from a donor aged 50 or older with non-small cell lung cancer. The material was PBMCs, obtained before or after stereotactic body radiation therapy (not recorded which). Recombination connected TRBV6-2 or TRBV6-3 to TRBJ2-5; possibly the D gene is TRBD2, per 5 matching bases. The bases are TGTGCCAGCGGCGGGCCCCCCGGTAAGGAAGAGACCCAGTACTTC. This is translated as CASGGPPGKEETQYF.